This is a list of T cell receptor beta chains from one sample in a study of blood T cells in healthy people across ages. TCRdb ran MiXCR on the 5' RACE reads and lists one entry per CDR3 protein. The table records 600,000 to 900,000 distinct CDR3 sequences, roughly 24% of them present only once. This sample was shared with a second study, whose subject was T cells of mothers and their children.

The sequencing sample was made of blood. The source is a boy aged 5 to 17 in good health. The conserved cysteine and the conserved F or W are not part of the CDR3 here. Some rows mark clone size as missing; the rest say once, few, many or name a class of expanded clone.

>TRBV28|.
ASRGSKPGYNEQF
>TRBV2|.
ASNPLGTGTYEQY
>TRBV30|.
AWGGRARGPDTQY
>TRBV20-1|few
SARGRTNNEQF
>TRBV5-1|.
ASSSGEGGAKNIQY
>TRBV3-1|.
ASSQVRAGNEETQY
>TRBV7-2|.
ASSQTGYEQF
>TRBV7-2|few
ASSQTSWTKETQY
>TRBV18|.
ASSISADRADLQY
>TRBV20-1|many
SAWTSGGYNEQF
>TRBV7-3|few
ASSFRGGAAYNEQF
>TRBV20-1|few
SAREGARGTEAF
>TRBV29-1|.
SVDSGLHTDTQY
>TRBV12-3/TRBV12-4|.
AVVRGATAYGYT
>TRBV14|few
ASSLGGTGGKVEY
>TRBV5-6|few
ASSLIGSWTEQY
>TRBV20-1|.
SARRGQGVNTIY
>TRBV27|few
ASTRTGAPVYEQY